The 16 T cell receptor beta chains listed next were all sequenced from one sample in a study of T cell responses to AZD1222 COVID-19 vaccine. Measured with immunoSEQ multiplex PCR; TCRdb has only the in-frame clones, and not every one. The sample contains 95,000 to 150,000 clones, approximately 88% of which appear only once. Specimen: peripheral blood, collected on day 0 of AZD1222 vaccination. These receptors were taken from an adult in good health.

This chain uses TRBV25-1 with TRBJ2-7; D gene ambiguous. With 8 bases removed from V and 2 bases from J, the gap between germline ends came to 16 bases. The CDR3 is made up of 14 amino acids. The germline V gene encodes CDR1 MGHDK and CDR2 SYGVNS. The CDR3, as DNA: TGTGCCAGCTCGGACCTGCCCAACGCCTACGAGCAGTACTTC. It yields the protein CASSDLPNAYEQYF.

The chain combines TRBV15 with TRBJ2-1; maybe TRBD1 (6 bases). Trimming left V 4 bases short and J 6 bases short, with 19 bases between. This CDR3 comprises 16 residues. Germline loops: CDR1 LNHNV, CDR2 YYDKDF (reference sequence). The DNA for the CDR3 is TGTGCCACCAGCACCCAGCAATGGGACACCATCAATGAGCAGTTCTTC. Protein: CATSTQQWDTINEQFF.

The V call is TRBV7-6, the J call TRBJ2-7; 7 bases are a match to TRBD1. V was pared by 0 bases and J by 5 bases, with 1 base of the junction left unmatched. Germline V gene lookup returns CDR1 SGHVS and CDR2 FNYEAQ. The CDR3 loop spans 13 amino acids. In DNA form, the CDR3 reads TGTGCCAGCAGCTTAGCAGGGGGCAACGAGCAGTACTTC. Protein sequence: CASSLAGGNEQYF. The full variable domain, rest sourced from reference TRBV7-6 and TRBJ2-7, is GAGVSQSPRYKVTKRGQDVALRCDPISGHVSLYWYRQALGQGPEFLTYFNYEAQQDKSGLPNDRFSAERPEGSISTLTIQRTEQRDSAMYRCASSLAGGNEQYFGPGTRLTVT.

The rearrangement uses TRBV2 and TRBJ1-2; D gene ambiguous. The V and J ends lost 8 bases and 1 base respectively, with 14 bases between them. The CDR3 runs 14 residues. Germline V gene data show CDR1 as SNHLY and CDR2 as FYNNEI. The CDR3 region has the DNA TGTGCCAGCCGATCAGACACCTATAACTATGGCTACACCTTC. It yields the protein CASRSDTYNYGYTF. The full variable domain, completed using reference TRBV2 and TRBJ1-2, is EPEVTQTPSHQVTQMGQEVILRCVPISNHLYFYWYRQILGQKVEFLVSFYNNEISEKSEIFDDQFSVERPDGSNFTLKIRSTKLEDSAMYFCASRSDTYNYGYTFGSGTRLTVV.

This chain links TRBV18 with TRBJ2-7; perhaps TRBD2 as D (6 bases). CDR3 length equals 15 residues. The ends were cut back, 1 base at V and 6 bases at J, with 16 bases in the middle. Germline CDR1 KGHSH, CDR2 LQKENI. CDR3 amino acids: CASSPQGGEASEQYF. The CDR3 DNA reads TGTGCCAGCTCACCACAGGGCGGGGAGGCTTCCGAGCAGTACTTC.

CDR3 sequence: CASSQEITGRSSYNSPLHF. CDR3 sequence (DNA): TGCGCCAGCAGCCAAGAAATTACAGGCCGGAGCTCCTATAATTCACCCCTCCACTTT. The gene calls are TRBV4-1 and TRBJ1-6; D may be TRBD1 (5 bases). This CDR3 spans 19 amino acids. Germline CDR1 MGHRA, CDR2 YSYEKL. Trimming cost V 0 bases and J 0 bases, with 15 bases left between them.

J is TRBJ1-1 and V is TRBV6-5; D unclear. With 4 bases removed from V and 7 bases from J, the gap between germline ends came to 7 bases. The length of the CDR3 is 11 residues. Germline assignment: CDR1 MNHEY and CDR2 SVGAGI. As DNA, the CDR3 is TGTGCCAGCAGTTCCGGGAGTGAAGCTTTCTTT. Amino acids: CASSSGSEAFF.

The chain carries TRBV19 and TRBJ1-5, with 7 bases aligning to TRBD1. The CDR3 extends over 14 amino acids. The germline V gene has CDR1 LNHDA and CDR2 SQIVND (reference sequence). With V trimmed by 7 bases and J by 2 bases, 5 bases remained unmatched. The CDR3 spells CASTGGGGNQPQHF. In DNA form, the CDR3 reads TGTGCCAGTACGGGAGGGGGCGGCAATCAGCCCCAGCATTTT.

The chain is built from TRBV13 and TRBJ1-2; no clear D. CDR1 and CDR2 from the germline V gene are PRHDT and FYEKMQ (reference sequence). V shed 2 bases and J shed 4 bases, with 8 bases lying between them. The CDR3 spans 13 residues. CDR3 loop: CASSLNGPYGYTF. Written as DNA, the CDR3 is TGTGCCAGCAGCTTAAACGGCCCCTATGGCTACACCTTC.

This clone has a single count. The V and J genes are TRBV6-2 or TRBV6-3 and TRBJ1-5; D call uncertain. The germline gives CDR1 MNHEY, CDR2 SVGEGT. V was cut by 5 bases and J by 0 bases, with 5 bases left in between. CDR3 length: 13 residues. The CDR3: CASSRDSNQPQHF. In DNA form, the CDR3 reads TGTGCCAGCAGTCGGGATAGCAATCAGCCCCAGCATTTT.

The count of this clone is one. V is TRBV11-3 and J is TRBJ1-5, with D possibly being TRBD1 (5 bases). Looked up from germline, CDR1 is SGHNT and CDR2 is YENEEA. This CDR3 is 13 amino acids long. V was clipped by 5 bases and J by 7 bases, with 12 bases between them. CDR3 nucleotides: TGTGCCAGCAGCCCCGGGGGTGGGCAGCCCCAGCATTTT. It yields the protein CASSPGGGQPQHF.

This chain joins TRBV5-6 and TRBJ1-1; perhaps TRBD1 as D (5 bases). The V and J ends lost 0 bases and 4 bases respectively, with 10 bases between them. The CDR3 has 14 residues. Germline CDR1 SGHDT, CDR2 YYEEEE. CDR3 sequence reads: CASSLEGMGTEAFF. The CDR3, as DNA: TGTGCCAGCAGCTTGGAGGGGATGGGCACTGAAGCTTTCTTT.

The genes are TRBV7-2 and TRBJ2-7; D not resolved. The CDR3 covers 11 residues. The V gene lost 5 bases and the J gene lost 5 bases, with 7 bases spanning the gap. Germline assignment: CDR1 SGHTA and CDR2 FQGNSA. The chain's CDR3 is CASSGLDEQYF. In DNA form, the CDR3 reads TGTGCCAGCAGCGGTCTCGACGAGCAGTACTTC.

The chain employs TRBV11-3 and TRBJ2-3; perhaps TRBD2 as D (5 bases). The V gene lost 3 bases and the J gene lost 11 bases, with 12 bases spanning the gap. The CDR3 sequence is 12 residues long. Germline V lookup: CDR1 SGHNT, CDR2 YENEEA. CDR3 residues: CASSFRDREQYF. CDR3 in DNA: TGTGCCAGCAGCTTCCGGGATCGGGAGCAGTATTTT. The variable domain in full, with the rest retrieved from reference TRBV11-3 and TRBJ2-3, is EAGVVQSPRYKIIEKKQPVAFWCNPISGHNTLYWYLQNLGQGPELLIRYENEEAVDDSQLPKDRFSAERLKGVDSTLKIQPAELGDSAVYLCASSFRDREQYFGPGTRLTVL.

The rearrangement joins TRBV7-9 to TRBJ1-3; D gene ambiguous. With 5 bases removed from V and 9 bases from J, the gap between germline ends came to 17 bases. Germline V lookup: CDR1 SEHNR, CDR2 FQNEAQ (reference sequence). The CDR3 has 14 amino acids. CDR3: CASSPVLPSVTIYF. In nucleotides, the CDR3 is TGTGCCAGCAGCCCCGTGTTACCCTCGGTCACCATATATTTT.

The chain has TRBV28 and TRBJ1-2; the match to TRBD1 covers 9 bases. Germline trimming cut 5 bases from V and 7 bases from J; bases unmatched to any gene: 17. Germline V CDR1 and CDR2: MDHEN, SYDVKM. This CDR3 is built from 17 residues. The CDR3 nucleotides are TGTGCCAGCAGTATAGGGGGGACAGGGATAACTATAGGTGGCTACACCTTC. This gives the protein CASSIGGTGITIGGYTF.